This T cell receptor (beta chain) was sequenced for a study of blood T cell repertoires in COVID-19. This clone has at least ten counts. CDR1 is LNHDA, CDR2 SQIVND, per germline (reference sequence). The CDR3 runs 14 residues. The trim removed 10 bases at V and 0 bases at J, leaving 7 bases unmatched. The authors' processing: Amplification of reference gene primers was used by the study to estimate nucleated cell counts. The table came from immunoSEQ multiplex PCR; TCRdb's copy has only in-frame clones and leaves some out. That table furnishes V, J and clone size, whereas the DNA furnished D and trimming. Of 250,000 or so clones in the sample, 84% are singletons; the top ten hold 1.8%.

The sequence came from a man between 60 and 75 years old who had recovered from COVID-19. Sequences were obtained from PBMCs or T cells enriched from blood (not recorded which). The chain couples TRBV19 to TRBJ1-1; 8 bases agree with TRBD1. CDR3 region: CATSWTGMNTEAFF. The CDR3 DNA reads TGTGCCACCAGTTGGACAGGGATGAACACTGAAGCTTTCTTT.